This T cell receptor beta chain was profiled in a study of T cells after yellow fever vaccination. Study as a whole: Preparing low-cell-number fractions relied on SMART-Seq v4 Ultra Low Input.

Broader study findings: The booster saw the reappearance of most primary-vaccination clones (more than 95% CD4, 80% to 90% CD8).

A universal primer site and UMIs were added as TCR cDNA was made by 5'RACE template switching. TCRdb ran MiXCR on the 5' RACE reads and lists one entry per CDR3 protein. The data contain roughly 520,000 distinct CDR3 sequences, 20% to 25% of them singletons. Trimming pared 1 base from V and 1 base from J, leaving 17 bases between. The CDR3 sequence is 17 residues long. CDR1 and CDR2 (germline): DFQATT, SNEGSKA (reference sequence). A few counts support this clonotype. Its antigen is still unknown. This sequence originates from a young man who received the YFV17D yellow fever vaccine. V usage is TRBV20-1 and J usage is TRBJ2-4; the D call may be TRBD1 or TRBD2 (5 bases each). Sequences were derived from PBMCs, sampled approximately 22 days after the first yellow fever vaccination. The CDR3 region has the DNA TGCAGTGCTAGAGTGTTCGGGGCCCCTCAGGCCAAAAACATTCAGTACTTC. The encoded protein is CSARVFGAPQAKNIQYF.